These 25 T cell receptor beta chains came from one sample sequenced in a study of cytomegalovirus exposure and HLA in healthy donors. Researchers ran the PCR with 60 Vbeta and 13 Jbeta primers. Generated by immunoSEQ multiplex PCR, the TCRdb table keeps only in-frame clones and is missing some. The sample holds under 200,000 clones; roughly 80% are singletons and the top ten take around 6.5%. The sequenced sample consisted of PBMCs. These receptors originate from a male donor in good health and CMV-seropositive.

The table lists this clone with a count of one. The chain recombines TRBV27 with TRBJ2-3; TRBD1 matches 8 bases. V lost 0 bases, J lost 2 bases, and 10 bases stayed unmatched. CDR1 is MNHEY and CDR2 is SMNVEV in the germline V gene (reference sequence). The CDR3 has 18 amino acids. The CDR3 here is CASSLSIRTGRPTDTQYF. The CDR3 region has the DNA TGTGCCAGCAGTTTATCGATTCGGACAGGGAGGCCCACAGATACGCAGTATTTT.

This CDR3 reads CAWRPAGFYEQYF. CDR3 coding DNA: TGTGCCTGGAGGCCGGCAGGGTTCTACGAGCAGTACTTC. The chain couples TRBV30 to TRBJ2-7; D is possibly TRBD1 (5 bases). This CDR3 spans 13 amino acids. Deletions cut 3 bases from V and 3 bases from J, with 12 bases between. In germline, CDR1 is GTSNPN, CDR2 SVGIG (reference sequence).

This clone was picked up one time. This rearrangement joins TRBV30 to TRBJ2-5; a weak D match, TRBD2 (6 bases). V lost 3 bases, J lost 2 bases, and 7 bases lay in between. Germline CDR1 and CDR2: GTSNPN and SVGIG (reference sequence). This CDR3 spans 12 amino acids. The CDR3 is CAWRGGQETQYF. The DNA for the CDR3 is TGTGCCTGGAGGGGGGGACAAGAGACCCAGTACTTC.

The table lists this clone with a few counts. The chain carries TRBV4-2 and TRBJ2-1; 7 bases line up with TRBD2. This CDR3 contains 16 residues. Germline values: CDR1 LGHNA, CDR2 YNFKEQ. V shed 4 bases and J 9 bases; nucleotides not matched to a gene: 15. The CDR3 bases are TGTGCCAGCAGCCTAGTAAGGAGCGGGATCGAGAGTGAGCAGTTCTTC. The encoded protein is CASSLVRSGIESEQFF.

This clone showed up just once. The CDR3, as DNA: TGTGCCAGCAGCCCGCGGACAGGGGGCGCTGCTTTCTTT. Translated, it gives CASSPRTGGAAFF. V gene TRBV11-2 combines with J gene TRBJ1-1, with 11 positions matching TRBD1. V gave up 5 bases and J gave up 11 bases; unmatched junction bases: 7. The CDR3 has 13 residues. Germline V CDR1 and CDR2: SGHAT, FQNNGV.

The chain's CDR3 is CASSYGLAGGYPGELFF. The CDR3 nucleotides read TGTGCCAGCAGTTACGGACTAGCGGGAGGGTATCCCGGGGAGCTGTTTTTT. This sequence joins TRBV27 and TRBJ2-2, with 15 bases fitting TRBD2. V lost 4 bases and J lost 6; bases outside the gene matches: 6. Germline V gives CDR1 MNHEY, CDR2 SMNVEV (reference sequence). The CDR3 length is 17 residues.

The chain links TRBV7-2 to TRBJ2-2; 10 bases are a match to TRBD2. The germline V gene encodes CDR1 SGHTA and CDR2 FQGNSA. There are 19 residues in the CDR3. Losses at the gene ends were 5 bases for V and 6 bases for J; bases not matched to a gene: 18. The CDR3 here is CASSVPARTGTSVPGELFF. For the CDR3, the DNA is TGTGCCAGCAGCGTGCCCGCGCGCACCGGGACTAGCGTCCCCGGGGAGCTGTTTTTT. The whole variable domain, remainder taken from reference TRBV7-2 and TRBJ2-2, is GAGVSQSPSNKVTEKGKDVELRCDPISGHTALYWYRQSLGQGLEFLIYFQGNSAPDKSGLPSDRFSAERTGGSVSTLTIQRTQQEDSAVYLCASSVPARTGTSVPGELFFGEGSRLTVL.

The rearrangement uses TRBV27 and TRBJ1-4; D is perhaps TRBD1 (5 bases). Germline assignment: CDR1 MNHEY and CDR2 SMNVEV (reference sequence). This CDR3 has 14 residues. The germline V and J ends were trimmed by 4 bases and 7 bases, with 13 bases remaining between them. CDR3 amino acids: CASSSSRVSEKLFF. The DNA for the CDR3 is TGTGCCAGCAGTTCCAGCAGGGTTTCTGAAAAACTGTTTTTT.

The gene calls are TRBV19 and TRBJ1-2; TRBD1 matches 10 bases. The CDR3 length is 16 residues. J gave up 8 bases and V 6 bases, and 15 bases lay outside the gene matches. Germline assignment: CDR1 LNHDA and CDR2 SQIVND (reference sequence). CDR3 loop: CASRLPGQGRSEGYTF. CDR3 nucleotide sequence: TGTGCCAGTAGGCTCCCGGGACAGGGGAGGTCGGAAGGCTACACCTTC. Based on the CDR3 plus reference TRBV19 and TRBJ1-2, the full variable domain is DGGITQSPKYLFRKEGQNVTLSCEQNLNHDAMYWYRQDPGQGLRLIYYSQIVNDFQKGDIAEGYSVSREKKESFPLTVTSAQKNPTAFYLCASRLPGQGRSEGYTFGSGTRLTVV.

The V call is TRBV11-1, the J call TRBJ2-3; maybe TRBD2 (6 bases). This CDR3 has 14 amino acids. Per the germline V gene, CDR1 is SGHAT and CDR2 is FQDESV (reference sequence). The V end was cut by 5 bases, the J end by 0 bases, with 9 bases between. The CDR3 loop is CASSHSGSTDTQYF. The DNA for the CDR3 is TGTGCCAGCAGCCACAGCGGGAGCACAGATACGCAGTATTTT. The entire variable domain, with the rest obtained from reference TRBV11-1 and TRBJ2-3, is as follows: EAEVAQSPRYKITEKSQAVAFWCDPISGHATLYWYRQILGQGPELLVQFQDESVVDDSQLPKDRFSAERLKGVDSTLKIQPAELGDSAMYLCASSHSGSTDTQYFGPGTRLTVL.

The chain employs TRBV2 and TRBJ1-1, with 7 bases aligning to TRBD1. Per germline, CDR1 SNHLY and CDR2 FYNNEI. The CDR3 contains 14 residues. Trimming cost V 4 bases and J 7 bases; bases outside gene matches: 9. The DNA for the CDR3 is TGTGCCAGCAGTGTAAATCGGCCAGGGGGTGAAGCTTTCTTT. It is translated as CASSVNRPGGEAFF.

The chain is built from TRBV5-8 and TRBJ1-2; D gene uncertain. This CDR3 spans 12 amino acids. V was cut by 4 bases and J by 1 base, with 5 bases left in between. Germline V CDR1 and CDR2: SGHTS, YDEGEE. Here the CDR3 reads CASSTFNYGYTF. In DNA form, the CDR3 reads TGTGCCAGCAGCACTTTTAACTATGGCTACACCTTC.

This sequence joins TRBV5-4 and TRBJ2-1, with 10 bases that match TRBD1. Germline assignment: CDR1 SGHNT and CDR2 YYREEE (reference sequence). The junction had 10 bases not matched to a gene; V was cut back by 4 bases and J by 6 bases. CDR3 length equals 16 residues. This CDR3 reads CASSAPGQGRGNEQFF. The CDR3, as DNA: TGTGCCAGCAGCGCGCCGGGACAGGGGAGGGGCAATGAGCAGTTCTTC.

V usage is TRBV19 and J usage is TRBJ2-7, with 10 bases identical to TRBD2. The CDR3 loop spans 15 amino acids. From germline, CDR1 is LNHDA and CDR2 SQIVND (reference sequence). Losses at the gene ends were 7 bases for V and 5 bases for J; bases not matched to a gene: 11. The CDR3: CASTPLGTSVDEQYF. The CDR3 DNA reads TGTGCCAGTACCCCGTTAGGGACTAGCGTCGACGAGCAGTACTTC.

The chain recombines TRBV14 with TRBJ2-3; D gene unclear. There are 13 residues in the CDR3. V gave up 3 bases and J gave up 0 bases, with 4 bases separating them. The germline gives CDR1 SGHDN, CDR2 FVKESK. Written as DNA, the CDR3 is TGTGCCAGCAGCCAGTCTAGCACAGATACGCAGTATTTT. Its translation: CASSQSSTDTQYF.

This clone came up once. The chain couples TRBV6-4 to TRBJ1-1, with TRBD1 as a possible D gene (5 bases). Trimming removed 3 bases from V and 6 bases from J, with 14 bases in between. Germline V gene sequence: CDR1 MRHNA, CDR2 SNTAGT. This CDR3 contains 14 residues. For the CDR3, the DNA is TGTGCCAGCAGTGAAACCGGGGGAAGATCTGAAGCTTTCTTT. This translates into CASSETGGRSEAFF.

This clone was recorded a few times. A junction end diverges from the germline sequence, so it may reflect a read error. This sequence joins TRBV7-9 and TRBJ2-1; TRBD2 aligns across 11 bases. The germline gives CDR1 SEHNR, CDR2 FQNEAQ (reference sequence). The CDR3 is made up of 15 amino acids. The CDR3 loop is CSSRLGTSGYNEQFF. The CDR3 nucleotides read TGTTCCAGCAGACTTGGGACTAGCGGCTACAATGAGCAGTTCTTC.

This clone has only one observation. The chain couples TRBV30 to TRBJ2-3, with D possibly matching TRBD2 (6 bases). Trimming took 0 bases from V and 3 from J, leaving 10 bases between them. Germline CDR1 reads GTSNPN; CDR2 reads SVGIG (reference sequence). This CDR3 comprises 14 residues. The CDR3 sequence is CAWSVLGGTDTQYF. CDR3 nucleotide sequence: TGTGCCTGGAGTGTACTTGGGGGGACAGATACGCAGTATTTT.

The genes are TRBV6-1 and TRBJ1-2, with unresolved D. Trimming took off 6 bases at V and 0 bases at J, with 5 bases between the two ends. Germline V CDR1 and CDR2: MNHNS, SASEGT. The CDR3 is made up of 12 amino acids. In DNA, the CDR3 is TGTGCCAGCAGCCATCCTAACTATGGCTACACCTTC. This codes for CASSHPNYGYTF.

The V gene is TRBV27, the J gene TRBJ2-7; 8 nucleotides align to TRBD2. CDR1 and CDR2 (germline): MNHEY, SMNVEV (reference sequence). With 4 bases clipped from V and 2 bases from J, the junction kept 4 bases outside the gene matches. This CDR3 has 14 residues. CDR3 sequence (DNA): TGTGCCAGCAGTTCTAGCGGGTTACCCTACGAGCAGTACTTC. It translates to CASSSSGLPYEQYF.

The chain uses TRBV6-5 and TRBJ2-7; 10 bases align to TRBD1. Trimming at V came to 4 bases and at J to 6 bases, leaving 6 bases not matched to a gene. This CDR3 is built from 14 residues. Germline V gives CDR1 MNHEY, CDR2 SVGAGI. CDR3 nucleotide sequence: TGTGCCAGCAGTTGGGACAGGGGCCCTCTCGAGCAGTACTTC. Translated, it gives CASSWDRGPLEQYF.

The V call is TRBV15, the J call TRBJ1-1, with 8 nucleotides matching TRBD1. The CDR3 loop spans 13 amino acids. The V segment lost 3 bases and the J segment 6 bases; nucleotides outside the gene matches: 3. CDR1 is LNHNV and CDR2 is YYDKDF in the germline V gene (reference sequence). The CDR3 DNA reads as TGTGCCACCAGCAGCGGACAGGGTCCTGAAGCTTTCTTT. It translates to CATSSGQGPEAFF.

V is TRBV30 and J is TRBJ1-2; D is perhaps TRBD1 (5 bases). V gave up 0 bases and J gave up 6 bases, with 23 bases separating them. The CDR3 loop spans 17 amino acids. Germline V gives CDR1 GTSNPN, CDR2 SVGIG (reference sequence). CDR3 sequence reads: CAWSVQPTEAKRDGYTF. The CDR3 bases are TGTGCCTGGAGTGTACAACCGACAGAAGCAAAAAGGGATGGCTACACCTTC.

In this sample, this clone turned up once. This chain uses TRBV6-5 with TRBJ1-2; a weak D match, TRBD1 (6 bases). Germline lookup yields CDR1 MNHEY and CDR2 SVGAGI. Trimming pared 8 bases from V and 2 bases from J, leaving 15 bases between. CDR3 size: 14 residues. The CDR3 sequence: CASGRPGQNYGYTF. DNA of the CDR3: TGTGCCAGCGGACGACCCGGACAGAACTATGGCTACACCTTC.

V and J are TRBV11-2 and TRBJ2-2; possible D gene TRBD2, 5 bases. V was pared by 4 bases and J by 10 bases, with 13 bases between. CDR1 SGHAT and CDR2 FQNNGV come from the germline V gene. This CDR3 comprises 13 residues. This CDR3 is CASSSALAAELFF. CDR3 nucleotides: TGTGCCAGCAGCTCCGCGCTAGCTGCGGAGCTGTTTTTT.